Detailed here is one TCR beta chain. The target antigen is unknown. The CDR3 consists of 12 residues. The V gene lost 7 bases and the J gene lost 6 bases, with 12 bases spanning the gap. Germline loops: CDR1 MGHDK, CDR2 SYGVNS. These data originate in a study of T-cell reconstitution after alpha-beta-depleted transplantation in children. The TCRbeta library was prepared with unique molecular identifiers. Using its own MiXCR run on the PCR reads, TCRdb lists one record per CDR3 protein. This table holds some 440,000 distinct CDR3 sequences, about 17% found once. Notes on the study in general: From newly produced T cells came most of the T-cell counts and diversity one year after transplant.

The chain employs TRBV25-1 and TRBJ1-2; D might be TRBD1 (5 bases). Material: PBMCs, mostly from graft donor cells, obtained 360 days after TCRalphabeta/CD19-depleted stem cell transplant. This sequence originates from a boy under two years old who had a stem cell transplant for Wiskott-Aldrich syndrome, so the T cells may come from the graft donor. CDR3 sequence: CASTRRGNGYTF. For the CDR3, the DNA is TGTGCCAGCACCCGAAGGGGTAATGGCTACACCTTC.